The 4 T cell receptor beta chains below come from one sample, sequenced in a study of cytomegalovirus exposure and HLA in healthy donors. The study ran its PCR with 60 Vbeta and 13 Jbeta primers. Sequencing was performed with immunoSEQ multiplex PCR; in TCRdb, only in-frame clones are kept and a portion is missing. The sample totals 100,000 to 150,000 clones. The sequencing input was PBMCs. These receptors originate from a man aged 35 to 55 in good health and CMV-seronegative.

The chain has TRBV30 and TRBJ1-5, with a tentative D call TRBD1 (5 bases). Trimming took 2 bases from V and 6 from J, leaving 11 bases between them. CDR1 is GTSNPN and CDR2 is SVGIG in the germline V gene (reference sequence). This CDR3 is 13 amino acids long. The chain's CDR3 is CAWSRGVSQPQHF. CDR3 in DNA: TGTGCCTGGAGTCGGGGGGTCAGTCAGCCCCAGCATTTT. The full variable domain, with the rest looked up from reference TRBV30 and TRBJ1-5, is SQTIHQWPATLVQPVGSPLSLECTVEGTSNPNLYWYRQAAGRGLQLLFYSVGIGQISSEVPQNLSASRPQDRQFILSSKKLLLSDSGFYLCAWSRGVSQPQHFGDGTRLSIL.

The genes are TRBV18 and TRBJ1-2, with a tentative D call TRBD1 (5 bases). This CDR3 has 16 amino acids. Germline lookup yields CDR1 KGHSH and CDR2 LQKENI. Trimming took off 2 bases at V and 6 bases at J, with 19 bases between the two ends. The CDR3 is CASSPLIQGGSDGYTF. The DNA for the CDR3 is TGTGCCAGCTCACCATTAATCCAGGGAGGGTCAGATGGCTACACCTTC. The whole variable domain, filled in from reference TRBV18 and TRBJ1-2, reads NAGVMQNPRHLVRRRGQEARLRCSPMKGHSHVYWYRQLPEEGLKFMVYLQKENIIDESGMPKERFSAEFPKEGPSILRIQQVVRGDSAAYFCASSPLIQGGSDGYTFGSGTRLTVV.

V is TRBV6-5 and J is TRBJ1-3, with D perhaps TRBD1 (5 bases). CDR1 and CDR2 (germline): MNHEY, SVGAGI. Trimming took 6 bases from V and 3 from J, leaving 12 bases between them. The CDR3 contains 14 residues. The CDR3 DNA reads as TGTGCCAGCAGCCCCGGGGGGGTTGGAAACACCATATATTTT. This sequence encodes CASSPGGVGNTIYF.

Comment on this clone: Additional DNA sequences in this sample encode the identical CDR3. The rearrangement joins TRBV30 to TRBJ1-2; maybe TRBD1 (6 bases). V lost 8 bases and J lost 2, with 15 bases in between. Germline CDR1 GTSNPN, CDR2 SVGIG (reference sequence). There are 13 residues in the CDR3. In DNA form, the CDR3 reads TGTGCCCGGGTGCGGCAGGGGAACTATGGCTACACCTTC. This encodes CARVRQGNYGYTF. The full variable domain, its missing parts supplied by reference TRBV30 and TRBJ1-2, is SQTIHQWPATLVQPVGSPLSLECTVEGTSNPNLYWYRQAAGRGLQLLFYSVGIGQISSEVPQNLSASRPQDRQFILSSKKLLLSDSGFYLCARVRQGNYGYTFGSGTRLTVV.